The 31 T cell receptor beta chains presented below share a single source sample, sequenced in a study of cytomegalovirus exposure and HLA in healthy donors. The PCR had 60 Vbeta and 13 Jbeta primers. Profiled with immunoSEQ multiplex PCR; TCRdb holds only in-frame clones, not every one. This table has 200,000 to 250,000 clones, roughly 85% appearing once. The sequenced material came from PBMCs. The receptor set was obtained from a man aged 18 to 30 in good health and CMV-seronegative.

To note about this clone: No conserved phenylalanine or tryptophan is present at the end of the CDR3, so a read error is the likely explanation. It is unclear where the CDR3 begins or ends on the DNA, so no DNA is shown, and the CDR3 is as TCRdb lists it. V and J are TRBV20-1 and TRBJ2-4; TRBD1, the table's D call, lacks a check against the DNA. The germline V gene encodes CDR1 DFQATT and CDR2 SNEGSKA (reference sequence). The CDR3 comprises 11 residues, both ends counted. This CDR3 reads CSAKQGRKVVP.

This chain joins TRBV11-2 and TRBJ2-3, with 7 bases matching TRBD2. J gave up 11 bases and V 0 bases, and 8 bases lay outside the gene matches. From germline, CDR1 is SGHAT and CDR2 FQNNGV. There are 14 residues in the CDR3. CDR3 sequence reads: CASSLDNRGRVQYF. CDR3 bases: TGTGCCAGCAGCTTAGATAATCGGGGGAGGGTGCAGTATTTT. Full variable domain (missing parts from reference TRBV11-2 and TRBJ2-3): EAGVAQSPRYKIIEKRQSVAFWCNPISGHATLYWYQQILGQGPKLLIQFQNNGVVDDSQLPKDRFSAERLKGVDSTLKIQPAKLEDSAVYLCASSLDNRGRVQYFGPGTRLTVL.

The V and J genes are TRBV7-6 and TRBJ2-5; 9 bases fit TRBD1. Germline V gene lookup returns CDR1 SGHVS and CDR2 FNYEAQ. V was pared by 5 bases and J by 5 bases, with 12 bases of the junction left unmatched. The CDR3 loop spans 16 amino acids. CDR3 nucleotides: TGTGCCAGCAGCCAGCCCGACAGGGGGTCTAGGGAGACCCAGTACTTC. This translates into CASSQPDRGSRETQYF.

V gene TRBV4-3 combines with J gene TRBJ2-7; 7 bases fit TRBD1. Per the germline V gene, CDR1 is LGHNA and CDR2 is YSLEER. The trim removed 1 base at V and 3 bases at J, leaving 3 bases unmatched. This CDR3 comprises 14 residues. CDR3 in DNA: TGCGCCAGCAGCCAAGGGACAGGATTCTACGAGCAGTACTTC. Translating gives CASSQGTGFYEQYF.

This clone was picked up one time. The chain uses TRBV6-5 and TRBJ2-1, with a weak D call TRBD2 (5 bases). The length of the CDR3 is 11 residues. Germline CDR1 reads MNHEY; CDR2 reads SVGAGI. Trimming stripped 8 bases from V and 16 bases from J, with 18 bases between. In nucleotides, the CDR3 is TGTGCCAGCGGTTGCGGGCATGATGTTTTCTTC. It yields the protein CASGCGHDVFF.

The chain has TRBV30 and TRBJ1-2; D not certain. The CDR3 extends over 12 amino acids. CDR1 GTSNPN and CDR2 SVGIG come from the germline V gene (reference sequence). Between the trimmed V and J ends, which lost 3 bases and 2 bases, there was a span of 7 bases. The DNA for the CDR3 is TGTGCCTGGAGCGCTCAGAACTATGGCTACACCTTC. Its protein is CAWSAQNYGYTF.

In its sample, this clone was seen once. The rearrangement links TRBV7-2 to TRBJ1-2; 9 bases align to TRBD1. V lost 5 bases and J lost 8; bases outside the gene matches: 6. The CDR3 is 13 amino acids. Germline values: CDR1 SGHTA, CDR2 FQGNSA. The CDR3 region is CASSERQGVGYTF. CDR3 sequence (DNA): TGTGCCAGCAGCGAAAGACAGGGGGTCGGCTACACCTTC.

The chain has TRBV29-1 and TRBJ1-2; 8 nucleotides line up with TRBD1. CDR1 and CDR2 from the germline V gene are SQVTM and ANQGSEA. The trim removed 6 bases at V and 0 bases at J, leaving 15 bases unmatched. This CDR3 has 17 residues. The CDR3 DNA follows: TGCAGCGTCACATCCGGGACAGGCGAACCACCTAACTATGGCTACACCTTC. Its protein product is CSVTSGTGEPPNYGYTF.

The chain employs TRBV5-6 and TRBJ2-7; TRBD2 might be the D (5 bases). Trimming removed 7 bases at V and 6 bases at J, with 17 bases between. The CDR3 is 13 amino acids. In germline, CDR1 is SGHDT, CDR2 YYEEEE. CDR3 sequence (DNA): TGTGCCAGCTCCAGCATTGGGAGTTTCGAGCAGTACTTC. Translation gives CASSSIGSFEQYF.

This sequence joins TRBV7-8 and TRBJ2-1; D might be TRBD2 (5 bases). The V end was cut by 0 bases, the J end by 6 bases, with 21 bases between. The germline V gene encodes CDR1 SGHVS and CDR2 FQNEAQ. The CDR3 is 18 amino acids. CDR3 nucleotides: TGTGCCAGCAGCTTAGCCGTTCGCATTGGAAGAGGGTCCAATGAGCAGTTCTTC. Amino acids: CASSLAVRIGRGSNEQFF.

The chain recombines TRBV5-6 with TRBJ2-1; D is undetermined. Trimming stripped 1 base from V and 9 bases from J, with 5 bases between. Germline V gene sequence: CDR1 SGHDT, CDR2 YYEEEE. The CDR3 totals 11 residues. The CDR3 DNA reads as TGTGCCAGCAGCTTGCTGTCTGAGCAGTTCTTC. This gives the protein CASSLLSEQFF.

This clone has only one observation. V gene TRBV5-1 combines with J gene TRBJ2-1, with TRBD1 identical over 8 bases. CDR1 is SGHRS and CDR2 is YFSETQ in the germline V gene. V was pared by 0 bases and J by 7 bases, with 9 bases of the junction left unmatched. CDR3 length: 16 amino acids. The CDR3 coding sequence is TGCGCCAGCAGCTTGGCAGGGGGCAGGGCGGGTAATGAGCAGTTCTTC. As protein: CASSLAGGRAGNEQFF. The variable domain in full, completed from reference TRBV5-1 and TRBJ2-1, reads KAGVTQTPRYLIKTRGQQVTLSCSPISGHRSVSWYQQTPGQGLQFLFEYFSETQRNKGNFPGRFSGRQFSNSRSEMNVSTLELGDSALYLCASSLAGGRAGNEQFFGPGTRLTVL.

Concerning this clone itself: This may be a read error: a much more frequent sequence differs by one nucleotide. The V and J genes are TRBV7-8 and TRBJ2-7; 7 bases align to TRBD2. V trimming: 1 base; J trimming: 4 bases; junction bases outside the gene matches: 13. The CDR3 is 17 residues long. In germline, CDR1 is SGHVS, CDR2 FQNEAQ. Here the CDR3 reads CASSLDMIPSGPYEQYF. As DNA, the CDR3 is TGTGCCAGCAGCTTAGATATGATCCCTAGCGGCCCTTACGAGCAGTACTTC.

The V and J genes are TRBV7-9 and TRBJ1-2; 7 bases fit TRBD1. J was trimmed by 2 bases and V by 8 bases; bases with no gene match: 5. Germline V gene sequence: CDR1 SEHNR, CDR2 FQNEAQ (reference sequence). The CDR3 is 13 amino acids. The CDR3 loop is CASAGTANYGYTF. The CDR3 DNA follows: TGTGCCAGCGCCGGGACAGCCAACTATGGCTACACCTTC. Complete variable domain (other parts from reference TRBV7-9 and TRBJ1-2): DTGVSQNPRHKITKRGQNVTFRCDPISEHNRLYWYRQTLGQGPEFLTYFQNEAQLEKSRLLSDRFSAERPKGSFSTLEIQRTEQGDSAMYLCASAGTANYGYTFGSGTRLTVV.

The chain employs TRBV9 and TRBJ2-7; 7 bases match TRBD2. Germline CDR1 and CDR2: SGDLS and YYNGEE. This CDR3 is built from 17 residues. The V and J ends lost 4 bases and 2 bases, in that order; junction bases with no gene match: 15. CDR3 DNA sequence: TGTGCCAGCAGCTCGGGACTAAATAAGGTCTCAACCTACGAGCAGTACTTC. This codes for CASSSGLNKVSTYEQYF. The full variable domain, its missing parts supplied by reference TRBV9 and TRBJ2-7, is DSGVTQTPKHLITATGQRVTLRCSPRSGDLSVYWYQQSLDQGLQFLIQYYNGEERAKGNILERFSAQQFPDLHSELNLSSLELGDSALYFCASSSGLNKVSTYEQYFGPGTRLTVT.

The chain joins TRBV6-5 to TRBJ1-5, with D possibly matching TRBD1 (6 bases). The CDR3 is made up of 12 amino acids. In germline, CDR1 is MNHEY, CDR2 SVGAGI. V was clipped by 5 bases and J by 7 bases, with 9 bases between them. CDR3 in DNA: TGTGCCAGCAGTCAACAGGGACAGCCCCAGCATTTT. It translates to CASSQQGQPQHF.

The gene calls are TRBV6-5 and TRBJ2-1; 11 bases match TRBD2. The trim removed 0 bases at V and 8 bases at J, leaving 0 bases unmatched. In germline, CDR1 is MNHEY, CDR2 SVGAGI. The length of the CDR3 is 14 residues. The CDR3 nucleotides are TGTGCCAGCAGTTACTCGACTAGCGGGGATGAGCAGTTCTTC. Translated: CASSYSTSGDEQFF.

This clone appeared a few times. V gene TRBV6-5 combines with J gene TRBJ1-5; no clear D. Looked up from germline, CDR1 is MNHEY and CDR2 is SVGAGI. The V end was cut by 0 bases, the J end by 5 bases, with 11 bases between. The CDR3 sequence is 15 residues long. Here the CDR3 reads CASSYSADSHQPQHF. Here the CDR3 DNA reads TGTGCCAGCAGTTACTCGGCGGACTCCCATCAGCCCCAGCATTTT.

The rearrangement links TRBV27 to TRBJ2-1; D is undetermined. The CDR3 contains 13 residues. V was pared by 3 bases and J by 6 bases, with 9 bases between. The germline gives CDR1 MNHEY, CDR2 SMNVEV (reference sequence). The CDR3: CASSLWPLNEQFF. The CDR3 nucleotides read TGTGCCAGCAGTTTGTGGCCCCTCAATGAGCAGTTCTTC.

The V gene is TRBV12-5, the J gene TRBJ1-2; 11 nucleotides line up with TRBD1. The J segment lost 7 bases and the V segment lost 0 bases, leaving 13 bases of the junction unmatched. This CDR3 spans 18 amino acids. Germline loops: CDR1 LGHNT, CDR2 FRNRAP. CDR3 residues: CASGLVPGQGVSPGGYTF. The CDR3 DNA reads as TGTGCTAGTGGTTTGGTACCGGGACAGGGGGTGAGTCCCGGTGGCTACACCTTC.

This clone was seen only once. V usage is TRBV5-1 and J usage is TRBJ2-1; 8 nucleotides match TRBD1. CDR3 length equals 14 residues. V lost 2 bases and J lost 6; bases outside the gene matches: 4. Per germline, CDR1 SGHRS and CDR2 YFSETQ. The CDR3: CASSLWTGPNEQFF. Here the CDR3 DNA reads TGCGCCAGCAGCTTATGGACAGGGCCCAATGAGCAGTTCTTC.

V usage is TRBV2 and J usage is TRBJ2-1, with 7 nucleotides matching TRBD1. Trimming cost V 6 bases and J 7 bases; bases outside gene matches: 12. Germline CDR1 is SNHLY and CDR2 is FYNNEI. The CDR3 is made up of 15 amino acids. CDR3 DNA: TGTGCCAGCAGCCTCCCGACAGGGTTTGGGAATGAGCAGTTCTTC. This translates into CASSLPTGFGNEQFF.

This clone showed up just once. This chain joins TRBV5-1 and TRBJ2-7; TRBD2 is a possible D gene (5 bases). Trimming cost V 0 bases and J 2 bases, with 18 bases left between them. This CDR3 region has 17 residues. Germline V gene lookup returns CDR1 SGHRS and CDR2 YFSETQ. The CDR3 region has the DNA TGCGCCAGCAGCTTGGGGGTTCGGGGTCCAGGCCCCTACGAGCAGTACTTC. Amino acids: CASSLGVRGPGPYEQYF.

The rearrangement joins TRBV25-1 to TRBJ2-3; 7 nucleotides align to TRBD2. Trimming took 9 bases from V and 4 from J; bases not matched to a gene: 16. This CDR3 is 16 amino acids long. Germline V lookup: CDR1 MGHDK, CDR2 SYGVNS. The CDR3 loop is CASGQSGAGIADTQYF. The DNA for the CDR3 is TGTGCCAGTGGACAATCCGGAGCGGGGATCGCAGATACGCAGTATTTT.

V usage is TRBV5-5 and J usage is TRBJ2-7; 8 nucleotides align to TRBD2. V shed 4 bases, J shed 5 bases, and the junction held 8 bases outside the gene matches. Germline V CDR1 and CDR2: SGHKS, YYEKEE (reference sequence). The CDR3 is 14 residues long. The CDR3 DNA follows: TGTGCCAGCAGCCCACCTCCGGGACTAGACGAGCAGTACTTC. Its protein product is CASSPPPGLDEQYF.

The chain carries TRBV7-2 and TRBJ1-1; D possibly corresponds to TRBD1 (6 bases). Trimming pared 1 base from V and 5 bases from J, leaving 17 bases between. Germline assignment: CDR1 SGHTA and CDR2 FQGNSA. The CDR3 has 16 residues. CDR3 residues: CASSLVQGNPGTEAFF. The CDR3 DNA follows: TGTGCCAGCAGCTTAGTCCAGGGGAACCCGGGGACTGAAGCTTTCTTT.

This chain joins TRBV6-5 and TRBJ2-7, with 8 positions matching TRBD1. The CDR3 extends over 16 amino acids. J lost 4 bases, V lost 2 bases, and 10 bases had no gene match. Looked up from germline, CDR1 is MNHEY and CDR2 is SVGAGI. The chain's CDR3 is CASSYPIGTGSYEQYF. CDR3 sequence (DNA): TGTGCCAGCAGTTACCCGATCGGGACAGGTTCTTACGAGCAGTACTTC.

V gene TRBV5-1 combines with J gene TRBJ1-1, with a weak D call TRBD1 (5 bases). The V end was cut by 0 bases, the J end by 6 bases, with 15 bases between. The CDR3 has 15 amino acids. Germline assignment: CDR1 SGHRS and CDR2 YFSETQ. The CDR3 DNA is TGCGCCAGCAGCTTGGCCGACCCTAGGGGCGCTGAAGCTTTCTTT. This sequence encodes CASSLADPRGAEAFF.

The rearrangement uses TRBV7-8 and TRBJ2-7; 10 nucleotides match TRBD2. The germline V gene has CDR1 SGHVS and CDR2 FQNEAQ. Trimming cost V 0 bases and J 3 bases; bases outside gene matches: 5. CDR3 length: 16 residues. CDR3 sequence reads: CASSLAASGGYYEQYF. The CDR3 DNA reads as TGTGCCAGCAGCTTAGCAGCTAGCGGGGGATACTACGAGCAGTACTTC.

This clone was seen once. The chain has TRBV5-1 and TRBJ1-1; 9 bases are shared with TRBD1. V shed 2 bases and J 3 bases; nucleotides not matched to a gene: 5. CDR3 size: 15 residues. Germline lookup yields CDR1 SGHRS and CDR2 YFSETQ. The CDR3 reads CASSFTGGAYTEAFF. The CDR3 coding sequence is TGCGCCAGCAGCTTTACAGGGGGCGCGTACACTGAAGCTTTCTTT.

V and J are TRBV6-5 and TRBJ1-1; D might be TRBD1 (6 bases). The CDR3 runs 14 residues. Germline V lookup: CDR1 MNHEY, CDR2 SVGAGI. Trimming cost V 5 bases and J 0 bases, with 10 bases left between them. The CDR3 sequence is CASSRTAMNTEAFF. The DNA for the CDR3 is TGTGCCAGCAGTCGGACAGCTATGAACACTGAAGCTTTCTTT.